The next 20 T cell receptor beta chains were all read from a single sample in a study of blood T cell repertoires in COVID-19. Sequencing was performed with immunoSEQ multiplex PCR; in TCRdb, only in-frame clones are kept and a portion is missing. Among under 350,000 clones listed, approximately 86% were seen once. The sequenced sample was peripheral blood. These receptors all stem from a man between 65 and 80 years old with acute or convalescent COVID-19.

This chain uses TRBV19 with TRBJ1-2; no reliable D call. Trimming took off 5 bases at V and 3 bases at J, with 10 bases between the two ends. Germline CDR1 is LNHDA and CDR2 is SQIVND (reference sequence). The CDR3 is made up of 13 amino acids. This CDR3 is CASSEVQYYGYTF. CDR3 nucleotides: TGTGCCAGTAGTGAGGTCCAGTACTATGGCTACACCTTC.

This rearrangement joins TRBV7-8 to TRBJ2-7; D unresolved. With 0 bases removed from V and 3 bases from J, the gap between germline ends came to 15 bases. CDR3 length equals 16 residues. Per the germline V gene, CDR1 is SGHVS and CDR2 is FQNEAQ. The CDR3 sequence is CASSLASHHPRYEQYF. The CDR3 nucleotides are TGTGCCAGCAGCTTAGCGTCCCACCACCCGCGCTACGAGCAGTACTTC.

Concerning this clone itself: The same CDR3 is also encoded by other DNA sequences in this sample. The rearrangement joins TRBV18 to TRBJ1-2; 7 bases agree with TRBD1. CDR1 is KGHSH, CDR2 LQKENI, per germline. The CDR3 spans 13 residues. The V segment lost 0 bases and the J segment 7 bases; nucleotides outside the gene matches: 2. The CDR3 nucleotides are TGTGCCAGCTCACCACCGGCAGGGGGTGGCTACACCTTC. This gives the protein CASSPPAGGGYTF.

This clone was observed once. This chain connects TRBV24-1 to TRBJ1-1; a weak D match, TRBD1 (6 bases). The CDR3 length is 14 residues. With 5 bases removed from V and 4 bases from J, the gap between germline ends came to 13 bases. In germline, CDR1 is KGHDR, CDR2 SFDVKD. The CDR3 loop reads CATSAAGAATEAFF. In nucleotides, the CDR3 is TGTGCCACCAGTGCCGCAGGGGCCGCCACTGAAGCTTTCTTT.

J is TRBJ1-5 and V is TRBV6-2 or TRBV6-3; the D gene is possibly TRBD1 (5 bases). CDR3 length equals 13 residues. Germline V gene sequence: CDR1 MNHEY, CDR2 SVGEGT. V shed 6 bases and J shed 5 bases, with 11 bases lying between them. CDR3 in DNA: TGTGCCAGCAGCAGACAGAGAGATCAGCCCCAGCATTTT. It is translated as CASSRQRDQPQHF.

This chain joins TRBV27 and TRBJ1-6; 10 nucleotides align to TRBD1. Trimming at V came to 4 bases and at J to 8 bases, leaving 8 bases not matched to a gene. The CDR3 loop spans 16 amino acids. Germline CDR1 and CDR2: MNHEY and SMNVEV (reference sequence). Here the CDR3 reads CASSSPGQGWDSPLHF. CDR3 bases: TGTGCCAGCAGTTCTCCGGGACAGGGGTGGGATTCACCCCTCCACTTT.

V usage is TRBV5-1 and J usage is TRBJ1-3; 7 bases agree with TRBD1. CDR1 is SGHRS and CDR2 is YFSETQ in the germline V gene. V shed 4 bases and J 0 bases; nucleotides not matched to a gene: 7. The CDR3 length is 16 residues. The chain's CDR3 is CASSQGTESSGNTIYF. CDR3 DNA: TGCGCCAGCAGCCAGGGGACAGAGAGCTCTGGAAACACCATATATTTT.

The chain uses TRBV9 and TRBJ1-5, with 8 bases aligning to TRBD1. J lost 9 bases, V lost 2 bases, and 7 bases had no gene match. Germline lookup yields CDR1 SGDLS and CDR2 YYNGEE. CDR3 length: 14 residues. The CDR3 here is CASSVGQGQGPQHF. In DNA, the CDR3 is TGTGCCAGCAGCGTCGGACAGGGCCAGGGGCCCCAGCATTTT.

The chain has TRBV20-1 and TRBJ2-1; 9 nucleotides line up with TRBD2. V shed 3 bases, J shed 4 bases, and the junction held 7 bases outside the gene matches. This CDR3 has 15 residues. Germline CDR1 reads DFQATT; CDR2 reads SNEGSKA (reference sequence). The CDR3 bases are TGCAGTGCTAGTGCGATAGCGGGGGTATACAATGAGCAGTTCTTC. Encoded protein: CSASAIAGVYNEQFF.

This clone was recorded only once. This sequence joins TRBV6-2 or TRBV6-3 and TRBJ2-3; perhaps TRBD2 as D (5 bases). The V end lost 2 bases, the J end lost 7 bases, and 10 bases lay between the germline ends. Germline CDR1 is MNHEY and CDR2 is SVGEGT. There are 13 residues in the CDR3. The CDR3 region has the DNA TGTGCCAGCAGTTACGGCACGGGGAATACGCAGTATTTT. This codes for CASSYGTGNTQYF.

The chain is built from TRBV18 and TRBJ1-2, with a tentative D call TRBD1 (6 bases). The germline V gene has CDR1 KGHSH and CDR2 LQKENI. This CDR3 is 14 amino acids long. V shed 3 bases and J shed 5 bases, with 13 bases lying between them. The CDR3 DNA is TGTGCCAGCTCACCCGCGGGGGGCTTGTATGGCTACACCTTC. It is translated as CASSPAGGLYGYTF.

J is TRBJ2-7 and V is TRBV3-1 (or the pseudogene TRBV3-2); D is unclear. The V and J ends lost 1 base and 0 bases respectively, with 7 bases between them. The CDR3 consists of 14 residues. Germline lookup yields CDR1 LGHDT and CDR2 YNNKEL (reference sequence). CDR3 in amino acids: CASSQAQSSYEQYF. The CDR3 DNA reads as TGTGCCAGCAGCCAAGCACAGAGCTCCTACGAGCAGTACTTC.

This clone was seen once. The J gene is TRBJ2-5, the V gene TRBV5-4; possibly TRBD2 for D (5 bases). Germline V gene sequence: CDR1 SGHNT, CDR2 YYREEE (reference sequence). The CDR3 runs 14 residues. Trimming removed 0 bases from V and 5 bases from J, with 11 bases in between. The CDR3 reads CASSLGRDYETQYF. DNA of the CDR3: TGTGCCAGCAGCTTGGGTCGGGATTATGAGACCCAGTACTTC.

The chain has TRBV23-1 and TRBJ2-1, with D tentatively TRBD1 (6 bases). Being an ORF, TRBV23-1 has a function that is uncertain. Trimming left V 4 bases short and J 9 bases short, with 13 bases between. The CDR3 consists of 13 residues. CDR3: CASSPLPRGEQFF. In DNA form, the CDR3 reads TGCGCCAGCAGTCCACTCCCCAGGGGTGAGCAGTTCTTC.

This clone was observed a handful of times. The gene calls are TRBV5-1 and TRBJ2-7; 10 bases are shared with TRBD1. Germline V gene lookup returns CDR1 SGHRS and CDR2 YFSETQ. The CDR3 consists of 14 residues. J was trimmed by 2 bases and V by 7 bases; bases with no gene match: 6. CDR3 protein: CASGRDRGPYEQYF. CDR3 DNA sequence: TGCGCCAGCGGCCGGGACAGGGGCCCCTACGAGCAGTACTTC. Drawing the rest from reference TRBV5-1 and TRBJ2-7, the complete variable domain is KAGVTQTPRYLIKTRGQQVTLSCSPISGHRSVSWYQQTPGQGLQFLFEYFSETQRNKGNFPGRFSGRQFSNSRSEMNVSTLELGDSALYLCASGRDRGPYEQYFGPGTRLTVT.

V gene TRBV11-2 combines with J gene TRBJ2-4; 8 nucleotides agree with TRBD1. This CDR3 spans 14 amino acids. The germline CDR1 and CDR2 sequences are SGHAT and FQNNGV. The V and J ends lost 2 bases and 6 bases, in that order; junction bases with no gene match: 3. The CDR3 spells CASSLRTGGNIQYF. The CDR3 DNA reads TGTGCCAGCAGCTTACGCACAGGGGGAAACATTCAGTACTTC.

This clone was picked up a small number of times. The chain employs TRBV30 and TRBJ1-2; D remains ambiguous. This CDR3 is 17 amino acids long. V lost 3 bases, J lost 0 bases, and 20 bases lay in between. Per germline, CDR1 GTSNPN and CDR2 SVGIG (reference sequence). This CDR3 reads CAWSTTLLRSANYGYTF. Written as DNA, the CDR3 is TGTGCCTGGAGCACGACTCTTTTGAGGTCCGCTAACTATGGCTACACCTTC. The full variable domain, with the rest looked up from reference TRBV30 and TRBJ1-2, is SQTIHQWPATLVQPVGSPLSLECTVEGTSNPNLYWYRQAAGRGLQLLFYSVGIGQISSEVPQNLSASRPQDRQFILSSKKLLLSDSGFYLCAWSTTLLRSANYGYTFGSGTRLTVV.

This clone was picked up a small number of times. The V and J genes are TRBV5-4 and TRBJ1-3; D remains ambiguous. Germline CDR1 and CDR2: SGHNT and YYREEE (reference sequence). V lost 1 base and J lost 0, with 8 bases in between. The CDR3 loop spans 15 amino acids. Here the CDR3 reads CASSLSDGSGNTIYF. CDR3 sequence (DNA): TGTGCCAGCAGCTTGAGCGACGGCTCTGGAAACACCATATATTTT.

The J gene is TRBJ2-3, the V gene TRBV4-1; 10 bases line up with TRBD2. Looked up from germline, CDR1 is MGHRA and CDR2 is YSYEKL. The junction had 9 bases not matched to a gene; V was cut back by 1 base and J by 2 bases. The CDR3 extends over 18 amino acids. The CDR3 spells CASSQGRTSGVHTDTQYF. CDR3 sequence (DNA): TGCGCCAGCAGCCAAGGACGGACTAGCGGAGTACACACAGATACGCAGTATTTT.

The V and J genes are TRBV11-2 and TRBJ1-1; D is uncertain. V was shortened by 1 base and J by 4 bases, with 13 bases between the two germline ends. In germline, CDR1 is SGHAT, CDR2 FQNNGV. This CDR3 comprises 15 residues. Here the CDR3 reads CASSLATGYSTEAFF. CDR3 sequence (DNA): TGTGCCAGCAGCTTAGCGACGGGGTACAGCACTGAAGCTTTCTTT. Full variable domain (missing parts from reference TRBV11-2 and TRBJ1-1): EAGVAQSPRYKIIEKRQSVAFWCNPISGHATLYWYQQILGQGPKLLIQFQNNGVVDDSQLPKDRFSAERLKGVDSTLKIQPAKLEDSAVYLCASSLATGYSTEAFFGQGTRLTVV.